The text below deals with one T cell receptor (beta chain). This clonotype has only a few counts. Its binding antigen is unknown. There are no base qualities to consult, and no much larger clone falls within one base. Ficoll-Paque density gradient centrifugation was used to isolate PBMCs. This sample is drawn from a study of T-cell memory formation after mild COVID-19 (dated by TCRdb to the early 2020s). The study in broad terms: TCR sequence clusters from the two donors were largely donor specific. In a couple of donors, T-cell clones that expanded and contracted after mild COVID-19 were tracked by sequencing TCRalpha and TCRbeta repertoires over time. The cohort was made up of two young adult volunteers, one female and one male, who were previously healthy.

Trimmed from V: 1 base; trimmed from J: 4 bases; junction bases lacking a gene match: 9. CDR1 and CDR2, per the germline V gene, are SGHTA and FQGNSA. The CDR3, cysteine through phenylalanine, is 16 amino acids long. Just CDR3 DNA is preserved here, 48 bases in frame from base 1. TCRdb shows the sequencer as Illumina NovaSeq 6000. Using 5'RACE with constant-segment primers, TCRalpha and TCRbeta cDNA libraries were constructed, with sample barcodes and unique molecular identifiers added in the process. Trizol reagent was used to extract RNA from every sample. Library amplification was performed in two PCR steps, and a second sample barcode and Illumina TruSeq adapters were introduced in the second step. The libraries were sequenced on an Illumina NovaSeq using 2 x 150 bp paired-end reads. As for how the authors treated the data: Reads were demultiplexed and collapsed into UMI-guided consensus sequences with migec v1.2.7. With mixcr v2.1.11, UMI consensuses were aligned to TRA and TRB V and J templates and assembled into clonotypes. Clonotypes were classified as expanded or contracted when called significant by both edgeR and NoisET, with noise models trained on biological replicates. For edgeR calls, a false discovery rate-adjusted p below 0.01 and a log2 fold-change threshold of 1 were applied. As an exploratory analysis of dynamics, max-normalized trajectories of the 1000 most abundant clonotypes were examined by PCA with hierarchical clustering. Separately sequenced CD4+ and CD8+ repertoires were used to assign a CD4 or CD8 phenotype to each responding clone. In TCRdb, the public reads were trimmed at Q25 with fastp and aligned with MiXCR, with productive beta chains retained. One record per CDR3 amino acid sequence lists the most common genes and DNA. It is TCRdb's table, rather than the study itself, that gives the V and J calls and clone size. The sample yields about half a million distinct CDR3 sequences; 18% were counted once. The top ten constitute more than 9% of the sample.

Broad study findings and their caveats: Whether the second-wave clones peaking on day 37 were SARS-CoV-2 specific was not confirmed. The study included only two mild cases, and larger cohorts that include severe cases with pre-infection samples were judged to be necessary. Balanced CD4/CD8 phenotypes were observed for clones contracting from day 15 to 85, whereas a bias towards CD4+ was observed for a second wave of clones expanding from day 15 to 37. Contracting CD4+ clones turned up mainly in the CM and EM memory subsets, whereas EMRA was where CD8+ clones were enriched. The detection of some responding clones in pre-infection memory suggests that pre-existing cross-reactive memory T cells joined the SARS-CoV-2 response.

The receptor was isolated from an adult woman who had mild COVID-19 (a few samples of this study predate the infection). The sample titles of this study are shuffled in the database, so cell type and time point are left out; the donor was told from shared clones. Sequences were obtained from PBMCs or a T cell subset sorted from them (not recorded which). The V gene is TRBV7-2 and the J gene is TRBJ2-5; the junction holds 7 bases that match TRBD2. CDR3 region: CASSLGVAGVGETQYF. The DNA sequence is TGTGCCAGCAGCTTAGGTGTGGCGGGAGTAGGAGAGACCCAGTACTTC.